The T cell receptor beta chain described here comes from a study of T cell changes during pregnancy in multiple sclerosis. Assay: immunoSEQ multiplex PCR; the TCRdb copy retains only in-frame clones and omits some. This table holds around 28,000 clones, about nine tenths found once. With 3 bases clipped from V and 6 bases from J, the junction kept 9 bases outside the gene matches. Germline V gene lookup returns CDR1 MDHEN and CDR2 SYDVKM. CDR3 length: 18 residues. Sequencing used CD8+ T cells from peripheral blood mononuclear cells, obtained in the second trimester of pregnancy. This receptor was identified in a female donor with multiple sclerosis, enrolled in a pregnancy study. V gene TRBV28 combines with J gene TRBJ2-3; 16 bases fit TRBD2. CDR3 amino acids: CASSLGLAGGPTGDTQYF. CDR3 nucleotide sequence: TGTGCCAGCAGTTTGGGACTAGCGGGAGGGCCCACTGGGGATACGCAGTATTTT.